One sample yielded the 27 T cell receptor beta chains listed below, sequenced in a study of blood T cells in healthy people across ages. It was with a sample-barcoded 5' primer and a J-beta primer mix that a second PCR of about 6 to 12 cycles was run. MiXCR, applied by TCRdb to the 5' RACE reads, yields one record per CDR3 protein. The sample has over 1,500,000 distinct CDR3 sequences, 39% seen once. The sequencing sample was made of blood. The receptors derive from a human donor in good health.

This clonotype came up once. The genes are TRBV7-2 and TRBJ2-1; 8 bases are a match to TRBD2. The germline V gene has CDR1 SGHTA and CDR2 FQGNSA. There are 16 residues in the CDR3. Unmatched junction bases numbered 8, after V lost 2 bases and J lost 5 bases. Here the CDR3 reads CASSLLGGVQDNEQFF. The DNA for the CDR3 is TGTGCCAGCAGCTTACTCGGGGGGGTCCAAGACAATGAGCAGTTCTTC. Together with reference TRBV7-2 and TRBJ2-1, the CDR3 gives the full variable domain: GAGVSQSPSNKVTEKGKDVELRCDPISGHTALYWYRQSLGQGLEFLIYFQGNSAPDKSGLPSDRFSAERTGGSVSTLTIQRTQQEDSAVYLCASSLLGGVQDNEQFFGPGTRLTVL.

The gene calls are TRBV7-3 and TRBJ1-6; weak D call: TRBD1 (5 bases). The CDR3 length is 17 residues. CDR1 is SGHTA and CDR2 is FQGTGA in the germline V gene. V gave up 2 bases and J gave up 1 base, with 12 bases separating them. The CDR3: CASSLLAPGSYNSPLHF. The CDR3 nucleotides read TGTGCCAGCAGCTTATTGGCACCAGGGTCCTATAATTCACCCCTCCACTTT.

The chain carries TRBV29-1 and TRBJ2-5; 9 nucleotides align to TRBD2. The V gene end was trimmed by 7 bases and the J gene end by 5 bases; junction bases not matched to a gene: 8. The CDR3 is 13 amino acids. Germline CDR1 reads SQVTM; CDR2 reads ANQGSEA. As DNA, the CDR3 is TGCAGCGCCCCGGGACTAGCAGGGGAGACCCAGTACTTC. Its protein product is CSAPGLAGETQYF. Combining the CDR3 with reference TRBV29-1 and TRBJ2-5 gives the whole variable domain SAVISQKPSRDICQRGTSLTIQCQVDSQVTMMFWYRQQPGQSLTLIATANQGSEATYESGFVIDKFPISRPNLTFSTLTVSNMSPEDSSIYLCSAPGLAGETQYFGPGTRLLVL.

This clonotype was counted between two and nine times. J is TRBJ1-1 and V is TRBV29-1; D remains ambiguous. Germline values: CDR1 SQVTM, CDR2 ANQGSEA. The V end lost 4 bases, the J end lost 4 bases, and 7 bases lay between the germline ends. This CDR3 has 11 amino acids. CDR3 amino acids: CSVGICTEAFF. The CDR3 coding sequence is TGCAGCGTTGGTATATGCACTGAAGCTTTCTTT.

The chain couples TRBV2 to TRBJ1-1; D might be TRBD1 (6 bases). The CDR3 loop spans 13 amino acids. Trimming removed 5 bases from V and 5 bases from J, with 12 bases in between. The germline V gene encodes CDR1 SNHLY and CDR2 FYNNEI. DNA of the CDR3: TGTGCCAGCAGTCCAGACAGGTGGACTGAAGCTTTCTTT. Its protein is CASSPDRWTEAFF.

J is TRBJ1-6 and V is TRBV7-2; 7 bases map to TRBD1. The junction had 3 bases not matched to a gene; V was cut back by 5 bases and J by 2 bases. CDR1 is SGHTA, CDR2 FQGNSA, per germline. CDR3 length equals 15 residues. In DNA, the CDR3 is TGTGCCAGCAGCCCGGGACAGACCTATAATTCACCCCTCCACTTT. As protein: CASSPGQTYNSPLHF. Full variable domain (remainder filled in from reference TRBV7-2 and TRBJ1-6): GAGVSQSPSNKVTEKGKDVELRCDPISGHTALYWYRQSLGQGLEFLIYFQGNSAPDKSGLPSDRFSAERTGGSVSTLTIQRTQQEDSAVYLCASSPGQTYNSPLHFGNGTRLTVT.

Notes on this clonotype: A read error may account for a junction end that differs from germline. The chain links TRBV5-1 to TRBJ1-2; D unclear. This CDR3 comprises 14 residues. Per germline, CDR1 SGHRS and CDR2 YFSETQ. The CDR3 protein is CASSPGEVNYGFTF. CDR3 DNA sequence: TGCGCCAGCAGCCCAGGCGAGGTTAACTATGGCTTCACCTTC. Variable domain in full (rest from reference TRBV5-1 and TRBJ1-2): KAGVTQTPRYLIKTRGQQVTLSCSPISGHRSVSWYQQTPGQGLQFLFEYFSETQRNKGNFPGRFSGRQFSNSRSEMNVSTLELGDSALYLCASSPGEVNYGFTFGSGTRLTVV.

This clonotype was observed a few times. CDR3 in amino acids: CASSPGVGRILETQYF. For the CDR3, the DNA is TGTGCCAGCAGCCCAGGGGTAGGCAGGATCTTAGAGACCCAGTACTTC. The chain has TRBV12-3 or TRBV12-4 and TRBJ2-5, with D maybe TRBD1 (6 bases). V was pared by 6 bases and J by 4 bases, with 21 bases between. The CDR3 runs to 16 residues.

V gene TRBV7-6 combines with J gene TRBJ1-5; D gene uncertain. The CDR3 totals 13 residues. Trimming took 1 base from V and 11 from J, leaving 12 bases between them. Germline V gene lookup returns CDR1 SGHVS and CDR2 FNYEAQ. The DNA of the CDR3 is TGTGCCAGCAGCTTAGGGGATCCCGGAGCCCAGCATTTT. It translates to CASSLGDPGAQHF.

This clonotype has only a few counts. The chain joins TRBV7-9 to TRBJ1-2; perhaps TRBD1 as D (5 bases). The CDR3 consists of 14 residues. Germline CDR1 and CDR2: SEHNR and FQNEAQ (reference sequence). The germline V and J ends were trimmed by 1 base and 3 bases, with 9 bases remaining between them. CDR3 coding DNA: TGTGCCAGCAGCTTAGGAGGGGAGCACTATGGCTACACCTTC. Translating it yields CASSLGGEHYGYTF.

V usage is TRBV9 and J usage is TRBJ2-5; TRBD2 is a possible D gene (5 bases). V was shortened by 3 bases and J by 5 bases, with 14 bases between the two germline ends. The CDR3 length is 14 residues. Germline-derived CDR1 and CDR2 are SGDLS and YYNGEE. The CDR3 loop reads CASSETNNWETQYF. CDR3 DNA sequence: TGTGCCAGCAGCGAGACTAACAATTGGGAGACCCAGTACTTC.

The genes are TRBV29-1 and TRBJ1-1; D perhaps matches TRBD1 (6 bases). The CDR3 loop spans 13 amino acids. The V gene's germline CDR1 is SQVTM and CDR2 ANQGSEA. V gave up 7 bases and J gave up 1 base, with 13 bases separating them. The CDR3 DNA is TGCAGCGCGGAGGAGGGGGGGAACACTGAAGCTTTCTTT. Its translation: CSAEEGGNTEAFF.

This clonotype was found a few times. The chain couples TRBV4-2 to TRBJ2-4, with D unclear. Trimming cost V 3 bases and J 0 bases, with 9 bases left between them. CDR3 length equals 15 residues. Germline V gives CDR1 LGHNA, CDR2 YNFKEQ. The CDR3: CASSHTDTAKNIQYF. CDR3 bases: TGTGCCAGCAGCCATACGGATACAGCCAAAAACATTCAGTACTTC.

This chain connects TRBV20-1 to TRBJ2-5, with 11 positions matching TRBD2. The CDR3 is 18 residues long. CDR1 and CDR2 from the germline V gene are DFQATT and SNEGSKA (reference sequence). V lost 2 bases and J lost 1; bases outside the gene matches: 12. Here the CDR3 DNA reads TGCAGTGCTAGACCGGGGCTAGCGGGGGGCCCACTCCAAGAGACCCAGTACTTC. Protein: CSARPGLAGGPLQETQYF.

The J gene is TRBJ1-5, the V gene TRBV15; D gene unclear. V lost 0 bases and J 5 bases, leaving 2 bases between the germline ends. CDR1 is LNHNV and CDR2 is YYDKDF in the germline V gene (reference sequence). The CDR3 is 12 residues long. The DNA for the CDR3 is TGTGCCACCAGCAGAGAAGATCAGCCCCAGCATTTT. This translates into CATSREDQPQHF.

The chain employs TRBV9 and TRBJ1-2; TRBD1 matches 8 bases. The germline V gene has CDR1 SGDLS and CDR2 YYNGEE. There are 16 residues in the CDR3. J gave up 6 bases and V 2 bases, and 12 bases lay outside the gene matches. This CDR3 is CASSVTPDRVVDGYTF. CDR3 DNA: TGTGCCAGCAGCGTCACACCGGACAGGGTGGTTGATGGCTACACCTTC.

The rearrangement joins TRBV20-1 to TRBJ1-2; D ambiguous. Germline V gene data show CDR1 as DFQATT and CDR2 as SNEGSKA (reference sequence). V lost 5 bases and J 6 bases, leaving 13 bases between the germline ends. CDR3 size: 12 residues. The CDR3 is CSAPQLTDGYTF. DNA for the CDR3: TGCAGTGCTCCCCAGCTTACCGATGGCTACACCTTC.

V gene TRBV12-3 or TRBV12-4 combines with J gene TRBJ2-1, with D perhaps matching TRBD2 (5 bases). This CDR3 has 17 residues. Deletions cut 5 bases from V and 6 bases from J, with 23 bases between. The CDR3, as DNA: TGTGCCAGCAGTCCCAGATCTTTCGGACCGACTATCAATGAGCAGTTCTTC. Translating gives CASSPRSFGPTINEQFF.

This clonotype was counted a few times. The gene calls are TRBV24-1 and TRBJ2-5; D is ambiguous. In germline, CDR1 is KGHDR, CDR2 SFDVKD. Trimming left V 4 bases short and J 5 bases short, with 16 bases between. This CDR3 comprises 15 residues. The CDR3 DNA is TGTGCCACCAGTGACTCATCGGACCCCACGGAGACCCAGTACTTC. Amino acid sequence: CATSDSSDPTETQYF.

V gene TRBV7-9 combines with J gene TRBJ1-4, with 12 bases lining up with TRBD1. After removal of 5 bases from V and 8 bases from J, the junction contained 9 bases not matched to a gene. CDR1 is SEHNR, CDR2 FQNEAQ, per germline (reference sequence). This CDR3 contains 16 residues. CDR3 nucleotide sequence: TGTGCCAGCAGCCAAGCTGGGACAGGGGGCAAGGAAAAACTGTTTTTT. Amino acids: CASSQAGTGGKEKLFF. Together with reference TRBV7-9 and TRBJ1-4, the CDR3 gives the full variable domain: DTGVSQNPRHKITKRGQNVTFRCDPISEHNRLYWYRQTLGQGPEFLTYFQNEAQLEKSRLLSDRFSAERPKGSFSTLEIQRTEQGDSAMYLCASSQAGTGGKEKLFFGSGTQLSVL.

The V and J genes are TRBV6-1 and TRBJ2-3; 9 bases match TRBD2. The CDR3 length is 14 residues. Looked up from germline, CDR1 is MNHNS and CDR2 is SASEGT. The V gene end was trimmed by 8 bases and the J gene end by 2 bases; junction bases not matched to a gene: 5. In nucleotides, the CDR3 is TGTGCCAGCCAGACTAGCGGTTACACAGATACGCAGTATTTT. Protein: CASQTSGYTDTQYF.

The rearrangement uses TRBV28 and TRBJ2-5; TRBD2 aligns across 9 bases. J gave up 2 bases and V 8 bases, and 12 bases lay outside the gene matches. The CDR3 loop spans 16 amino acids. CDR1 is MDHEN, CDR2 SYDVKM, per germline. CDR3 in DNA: TGTGCCAGCTGCCTCGGACTAGCGAACCTACAAGAGACCCAGTACTTC. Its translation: CASCLGLANLQETQYF. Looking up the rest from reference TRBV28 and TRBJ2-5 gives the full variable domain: DVKVTQSSRYLVKRTGEKVFLECVQDMDHENMFWYRQDPGLGLRLIYFSYDVKMKEKGDIPEGYSVSREKKERFSLILESASTNQTSMYLCASCLGLANLQETQYFGPGTRLLVL.

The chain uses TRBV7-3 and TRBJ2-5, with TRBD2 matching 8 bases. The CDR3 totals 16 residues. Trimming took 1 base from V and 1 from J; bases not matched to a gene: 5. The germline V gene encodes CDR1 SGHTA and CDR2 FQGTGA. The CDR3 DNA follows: TGTGCCAGCAGCTTAAACCCAGCGGGGGCCCAAGAGACCCAGTACTTC. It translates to CASSLNPAGAQETQYF.

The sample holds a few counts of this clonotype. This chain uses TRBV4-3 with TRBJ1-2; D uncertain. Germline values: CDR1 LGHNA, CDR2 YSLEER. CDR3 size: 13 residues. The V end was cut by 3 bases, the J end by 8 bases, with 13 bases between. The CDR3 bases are TGCGCCAGCAGCCAGGTTTTCTTAGGCGGCTACACCTTC. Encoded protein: CASSQVFLGGYTF.

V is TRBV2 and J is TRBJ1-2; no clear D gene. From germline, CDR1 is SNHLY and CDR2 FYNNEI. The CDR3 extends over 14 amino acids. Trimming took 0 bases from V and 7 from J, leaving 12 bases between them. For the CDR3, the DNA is TGTGCCAGCAGTGAAGCTAACGCGGTGGGTGGCTACACCTTC. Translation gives CASSEANAVGGYTF. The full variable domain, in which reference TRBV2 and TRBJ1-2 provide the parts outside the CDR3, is EPEVTQTPSHQVTQMGQEVILRCVPISNHLYFYWYRQILGQKVEFLVSFYNNEISEKSEIFDDQFSVERPDGSNFTLKIRSTKLEDSAMYFCASSEANAVGGYTFGSGTRLTVV.

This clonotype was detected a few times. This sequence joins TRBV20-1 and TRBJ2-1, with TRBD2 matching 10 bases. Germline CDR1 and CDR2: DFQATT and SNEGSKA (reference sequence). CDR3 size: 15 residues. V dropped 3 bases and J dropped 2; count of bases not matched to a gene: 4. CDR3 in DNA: TGCAGTGCTAGCCCGAGCGGGGGGGCCTACAATGAGCAGTTCTTC. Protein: CSASPSGGAYNEQFF.

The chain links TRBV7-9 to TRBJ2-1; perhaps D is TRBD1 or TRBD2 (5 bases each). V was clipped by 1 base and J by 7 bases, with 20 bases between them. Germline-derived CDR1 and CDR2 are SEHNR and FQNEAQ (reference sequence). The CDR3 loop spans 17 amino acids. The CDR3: CASSLVGYRGLGNEQFF. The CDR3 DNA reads TGTGCCAGCAGCTTAGTGGGGTATCGGGGCCTCGGGAATGAGCAGTTCTTC.